The entry below describes one T cell receptor beta chain. The data were obtained in a study of blood T cell repertoires in COVID-19. Across the whole study: Both acute and convalescent COVID-19 samples were obtained from the United States, Italy and Spain.

The CDR3 contains 13 residues. Germline loops: CDR1 SGHDN, CDR2 FVKESK. Trimming removed 5 bases from V and 1 base from J, with 8 bases in between. This table comes from immunoSEQ multiplex PCR, and its TCRdb copy is limited to in-frame clones, with some not included. This repertoire shows roughly 30,000 clones, about 72% found once; its top ten account for around 7%. This receptor was obtained from a woman aged 55-75 years with acute or convalescent COVID-19. V and J are TRBV14 and TRBJ1-1, with D possibly TRBD1 on 5 matching bases. The sample consisted of peripheral blood. CDR3 nucleotide sequence: TGTGCCAGCAGCTCCACAGGGAACACTGAAGCTTTCTTT. Residues: CASSSTGNTEAFF.